Presented here are 17 T cell receptor beta chains from one specimen sequenced in a study of STAT5B mutations in CD4+ large granular lymphocyte leukemia (dated by TCRdb to about 2022). The library was obtained by the immunoSEQ multiplex PCR assay. TCRdb's version of the immuneACCESS table is confined to in-frame rearrangements and falls short of the full clone set. An unresolved V gene accounts for under half of the shortfall where checked; the remainder is of unknown origin. The sample yields fewer than 45,000 clones; roughly 80% were counted once. In total, the top ten clones hold about 0.34% of the sample. What was sequenced was CD4+ T cells from blood buffy coats. Every receptor here comes from a human donor in good health.

This rearrangement joins TRBV11-2 to TRBJ1-3; D remains ambiguous. Trimming pared 5 bases from V and 0 bases from J, leaving 17 bases between. This CDR3 is 17 amino acids long. In germline, CDR1 is SGHAT, CDR2 FQNNGV. The CDR3 sequence is CASSPNSGPGSGNTIYF. The CDR3 DNA follows: TGTGCCAGCAGCCCAAATTCCGGACCCGGCTCTGGAAACACCATATATTTT.

The rearrangement joins TRBV28 to TRBJ1-2; D might be TRBD1 (6 bases). Germline CDR1 and CDR2: MDHEN and SYDVKM. This CDR3 has 14 residues. V dropped 6 bases and J dropped 4 bases, with 15 bases sitting between them. The CDR3 loop is CASRFRQASYGYTF. DNA for the CDR3: TGTGCCAGCAGATTCCGACAGGCCTCCTATGGCTACACCTTC.

J is TRBJ2-3 and V is TRBV5-1; 15 nucleotides line up with TRBD2. Looked up from germline, CDR1 is SGHRS and CDR2 is YFSETQ. This CDR3 region has 18 residues. The V and J ends lost 4 bases and 0 bases, in that order; junction bases with no gene match: 6. The CDR3, as DNA: TGCGCCAGCAGCCTAGGACTAGCGGGGGGGCTTAGCACAGATACGCAGTATTTT. It translates to CASSLGLAGGLSTDTQYF.

This chain joins TRBV18 and TRBJ1-5; the D is unclear. V was trimmed by 2 bases and J by 7 bases, leaving 9 bases between them. From germline, CDR1 is KGHSH and CDR2 LQKENI. The CDR3 spans 13 residues. The CDR3 DNA is TGTGCCAGCTCACCAGGGGAGGAACAGCCCCAGCATTTT. Residues: CASSPGEEQPQHF.

This chain connects TRBV6-6 to TRBJ1-5; D is uncertain. Germline values: CDR1 MNHNY, CDR2 SVGAGI (reference sequence). The CDR3 runs to 14 residues. V was cut by 8 bases and J by 2 bases, with 13 bases left in between. The CDR3 DNA sequence: TGTGCCAGCGTCAGCCCCCCCGGCAATCAGCCCCAGCATTTT. This translates into CASVSPPGNQPQHF.

The chain couples TRBV5-6 to TRBJ1-6; 8 bases fit TRBD1. CDR1 SGHDT and CDR2 YYEEEE come from the germline V gene. The J segment lost 7 bases and the V segment lost 4 bases, leaving 4 bases of the junction unmatched. This CDR3 comprises 14 residues. Here the CDR3 reads CASSITGGNSPLHF. The CDR3 DNA follows: TGTGCCAGCAGCATCACAGGGGGGAATTCACCCCTCCACTTT.

The CDR3 region has the DNA TGTGCCAGCAGCCCTTCCGGGACAGGAAACCAATCACCCCTCCACTTT. It codes for CASSPSGTGNQSPLHF. This chain links TRBV16 with TRBJ1-6, with 8 nucleotides matching TRBD1. In germline, CDR1 is KGHSY, CDR2 FQNENV. The trim removed 4 bases at V and 10 bases at J, leaving 12 bases unmatched. There are 16 residues in the CDR3.

This chain uses TRBV30 with TRBJ1-5; unclear D gene. This CDR3 has 13 amino acids. Germline CDR1 GTSNPN, CDR2 SVGIG (reference sequence). The V and J ends lost 2 bases and 5 bases respectively, with 10 bases between them. The chain's CDR3 is CAWSLSAYQPQHF. The CDR3 bases are TGTGCCTGGAGTCTCAGCGCCTATCAGCCCCAGCATTTT.

This clone showed up just once. The chain carries TRBV28 and TRBJ1-4, with D uncertain. The length of the CDR3 is 15 residues. Trimming cost V 1 base and J 3 bases, with 9 bases left between them. Germline CDR1 is MDHEN and CDR2 is SYDVKM. The CDR3 sequence is CASSLFGAANEKLFF. The CDR3 DNA reads as TGTGCCAGCAGTTTATTCGGCGCTGCTAATGAAAAACTGTTTTTT.

V usage is TRBV28 and J usage is TRBJ1-5; the D gene is possibly TRBD1 (5 bases). The CDR3 length is 16 residues. Trimming removed 4 bases from V and 4 bases from J, with 17 bases in between. Per germline, CDR1 MDHEN and CDR2 SYDVKM. CDR3 DNA sequence: TGTGCCAGCAGTTCGCCGGCAGGGTCTGGGAATCAGCCCCAGCATTTT. It codes for CASSSPAGSGNQPQHF.

The chain combines TRBV9 with TRBJ2-3; TRBD2 agrees at 13 bases. The CDR3 length is 16 residues. Unmatched junction bases numbered 7, after V lost 4 bases and J lost 5 bases. Germline loops: CDR1 SGDLS, CDR2 YYNGEE. The CDR3 nucleotides are TGTGCCAGCAGCCTACTAGCGGGGGGGCCGGAAGATACGCAGTATTTT. Its translation: CASSLLAGGPEDTQYF.

The chain combines TRBV5-1 with TRBJ2-2; D is ambiguous. This CDR3 is built from 16 residues. The V end was cut by 0 bases, the J end by 2 bases, with 11 bases between. From germline, CDR1 is SGHRS and CDR2 YFSETQ. CDR3 residues: CASSLVFTINTGELFF. The CDR3 region has the DNA TGCGCCAGCAGCTTGGTTTTCACGATCAACACCGGGGAGCTGTTTTTT.

This chain uses TRBV5-1 with TRBJ2-1, with 12 bases lining up with TRBD2. After removal of 2 bases from V and 8 bases from J, the junction contained 11 bases not matched to a gene. The length of the CDR3 is 17 residues. CDR1 SGHRS and CDR2 YFSETQ come from the germline V gene. The CDR3 loop reads CASSLHRLAGATDEQFF. CDR3 DNA sequence: TGCGCCAGCAGCTTACACCGACTAGCGGGGGCCACCGATGAGCAGTTCTTC.

This clone came up once. The rearrangement joins TRBV9 to TRBJ2-7; TRBD1 agrees at 7 bases. The CDR3 consists of 14 residues. Per germline, CDR1 SGDLS and CDR2 YYNGEE. V gave up 5 bases and J gave up 4 bases; unmatched junction bases: 9. CDR3 nucleotide sequence: TGTGCCAGCAGTATAACAGGGGTCCCTTACGAGCAGTACTTC. Protein: CASSITGVPYEQYF. Combining the CDR3 with reference TRBV9 and TRBJ2-7 gives the whole variable domain DSGVTQTPKHLITATGQRVTLRCSPRSGDLSVYWYQQSLDQGLQFLIQYYNGEERAKGNILERFSAQQFPDLHSELNLSSLELGDSALYFCASSITGVPYEQYFGPGTRLTVT.

The gene calls are TRBV7-2 and TRBJ2-5; 12 bases map to TRBD2. The DNA matches TRBJ2-7 better at its end, which makes the J call doubtful. The germline CDR1 and CDR2 sequences are SGHTA and FQGNSA. The CDR3 spans 14 residues. The chain's CDR3 is CASRRLAGVNEQYF. CDR3 in DNA: TGTGCCAGCAGGCGACTAGCGGGAGTGAACGAGCAGTACTTC.

This clone has a single count. This chain joins TRBV29-1 and TRBJ1-4; weak D call: TRBD1 (6 bases). Trimming removed 5 bases from V and 6 bases from J, with 13 bases in between. The CDR3 spans 13 residues. Germline-derived CDR1 and CDR2 are SQVTM and ANQGSEA. The CDR3 bases are TGCAGCGTTTCCGAGGGGGGGGATGAAAAACTGTTTTTT. The encoded protein is CSVSEGGDEKLFF.

The CDR3 DNA reads TGTGCCAGCTCACCATCTACAGGGTCCCAAGAGACCCAGTACTTC. It specifies CASSPSTGSQETQYF. This chain uses TRBV18 with TRBJ2-5, with TRBD1 as a possible D gene (6 bases). The CDR3 loop spans 15 amino acids. Trimming stripped 2 bases from V and 1 base from J, with 11 bases between. Germline V gene data show CDR1 as KGHSH and CDR2 as LQKENI.